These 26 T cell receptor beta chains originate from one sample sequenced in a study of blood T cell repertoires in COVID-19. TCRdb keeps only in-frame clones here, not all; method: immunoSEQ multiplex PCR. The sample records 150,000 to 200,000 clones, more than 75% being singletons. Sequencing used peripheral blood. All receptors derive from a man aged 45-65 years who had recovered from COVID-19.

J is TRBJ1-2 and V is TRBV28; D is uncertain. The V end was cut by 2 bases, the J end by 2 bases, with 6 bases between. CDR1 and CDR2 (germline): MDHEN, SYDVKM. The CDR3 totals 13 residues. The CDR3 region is CASSLGLNYGYTF. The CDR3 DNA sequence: TGTGCCAGCAGTTTAGGACTGAACTATGGCTACACCTTC.

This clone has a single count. The CDR3 bases are TGCGCCAGCAGCTTGGTCGTGCAGGGGAGTAATGAAAAACTGTTTTTT. Translated: CASSLVVQGSNEKLFF. The chain uses TRBV5-1 and TRBJ1-4; weak D call: TRBD1 (6 bases). The CDR3 has 16 amino acids. Germline V gene data show CDR1 as SGHRS and CDR2 as YFSETQ. Trimming removed 0 bases from V and 4 bases from J, with 13 bases in between. Using reference TRBV5-1 and TRBJ1-4 for the parts outside the CDR3, the full variable domain is KAGVTQTPRYLIKTRGQQVTLSCSPISGHRSVSWYQQTPGQGLQFLFEYFSETQRNKGNFPGRFSGRQFSNSRSEMNVSTLELGDSALYLCASSLVVQGSNEKLFFGSGTQLSVL.

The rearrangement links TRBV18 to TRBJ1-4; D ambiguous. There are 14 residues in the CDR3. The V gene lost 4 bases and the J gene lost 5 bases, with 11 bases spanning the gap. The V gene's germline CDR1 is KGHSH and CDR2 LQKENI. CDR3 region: CASSRQERNEKLFF. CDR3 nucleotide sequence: TGTGCCAGCTCACGCCAGGAAAGAAATGAAAAACTGTTTTTT.

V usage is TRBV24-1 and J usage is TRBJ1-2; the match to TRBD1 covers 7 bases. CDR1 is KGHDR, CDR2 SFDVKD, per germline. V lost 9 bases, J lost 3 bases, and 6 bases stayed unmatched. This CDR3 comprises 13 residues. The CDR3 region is CATRQGSDYGYTF. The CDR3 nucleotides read TGTGCCACCCGACAGGGATCTGACTATGGCTACACCTTC.

CDR3 in amino acids: CASSLGTGNTEAFF. In DNA form, the CDR3 reads TGTGCCAGTAGTCTCGGGACAGGGAACACTGAAGCTTTCTTT. The chain links TRBV19 to TRBJ1-1, with 8 bases matching TRBD1. With 5 bases clipped from V and 1 base from J, the junction kept 3 bases outside the gene matches. The CDR3 runs to 14 residues. The germline V gene has CDR1 LNHDA and CDR2 SQIVND (reference sequence). The variable domain in full, completed from reference TRBV19 and TRBJ1-1, reads DGGITQSPKYLFRKEGQNVTLSCEQNLNHDAMYWYRQDPGQGLRLIYYSQIVNDFQKGDIAEGYSVSREKKESFPLTVTSAQKNPTAFYLCASSLGTGNTEAFFGQGTRLTVV.

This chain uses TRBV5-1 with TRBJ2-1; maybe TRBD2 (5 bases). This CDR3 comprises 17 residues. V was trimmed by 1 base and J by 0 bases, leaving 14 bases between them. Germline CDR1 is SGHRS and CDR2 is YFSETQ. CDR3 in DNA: TGCGCCAGCAGCTTGCGAGGGCCGGGCAGCTCCTACAATGAGCAGTTCTTC. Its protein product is CASSLRGPGSSYNEQFF.

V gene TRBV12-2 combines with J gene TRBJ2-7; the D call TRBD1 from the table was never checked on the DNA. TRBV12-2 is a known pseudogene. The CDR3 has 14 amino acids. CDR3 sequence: CASRSSRQGPEQYF. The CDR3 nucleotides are TGTGCAAGTCGCTCCAGTCGACAGGGCCCCGAGCAGTACTTC.

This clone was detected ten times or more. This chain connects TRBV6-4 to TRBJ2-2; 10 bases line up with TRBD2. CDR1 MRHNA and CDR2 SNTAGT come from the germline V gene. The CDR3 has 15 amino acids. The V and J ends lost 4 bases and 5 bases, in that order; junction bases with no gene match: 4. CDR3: CASSAVSGRTGELFF. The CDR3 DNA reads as TGTGCCAGCAGTGCAGTTAGCGGGAGGACCGGGGAGCTGTTTTTT.

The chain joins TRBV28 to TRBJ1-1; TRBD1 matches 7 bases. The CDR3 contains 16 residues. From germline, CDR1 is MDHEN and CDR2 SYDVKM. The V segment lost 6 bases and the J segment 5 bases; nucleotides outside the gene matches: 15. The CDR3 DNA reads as TGTGCCAGCAGCCAAGGACCAGGGGGAGGCAGGACTGAAGCTTTCTTT. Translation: CASSQGPGGGRTEAFF. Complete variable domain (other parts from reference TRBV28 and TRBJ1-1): DVKVTQSSRYLVKRTGEKVFLECVQDMDHENMFWYRQDPGLGLRLIYFSYDVKMKEKGDIPEGYSVSREKKERFSLILESASTNQTSMYLCASSQGPGGGRTEAFFGQGTRLTVV.

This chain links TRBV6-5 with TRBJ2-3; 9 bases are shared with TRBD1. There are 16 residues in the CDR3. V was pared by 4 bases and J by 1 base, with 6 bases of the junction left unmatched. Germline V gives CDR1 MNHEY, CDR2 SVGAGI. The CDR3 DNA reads TGTGCCAGCAGTTTCAACCGGGACAGGGGCACAGATACGCAGTATTTT. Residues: CASSFNRDRGTDTQYF.

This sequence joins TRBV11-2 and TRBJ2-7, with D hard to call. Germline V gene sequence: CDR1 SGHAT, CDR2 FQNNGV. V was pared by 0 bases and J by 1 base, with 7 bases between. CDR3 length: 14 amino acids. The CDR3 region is CASSLDSVSYEQYF. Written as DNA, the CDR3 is TGTGCCAGCAGCTTAGATTCCGTTTCCTACGAGCAGTACTTC.

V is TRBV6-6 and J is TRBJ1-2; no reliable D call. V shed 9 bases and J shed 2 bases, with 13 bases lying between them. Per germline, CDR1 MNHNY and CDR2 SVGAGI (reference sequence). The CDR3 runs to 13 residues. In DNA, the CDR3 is TGTGCCAGTCAGGTGGGCTCCAACTATGGCTACACCTTC. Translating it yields CASQVGSNYGYTF.

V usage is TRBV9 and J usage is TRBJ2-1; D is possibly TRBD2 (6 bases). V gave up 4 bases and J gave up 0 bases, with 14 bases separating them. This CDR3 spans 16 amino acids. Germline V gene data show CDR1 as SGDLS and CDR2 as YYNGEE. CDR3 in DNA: TGTGCCAGCAGCCCCACGGGACTCAACTCCTACAATGAGCAGTTCTTC. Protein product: CASSPTGLNSYNEQFF.

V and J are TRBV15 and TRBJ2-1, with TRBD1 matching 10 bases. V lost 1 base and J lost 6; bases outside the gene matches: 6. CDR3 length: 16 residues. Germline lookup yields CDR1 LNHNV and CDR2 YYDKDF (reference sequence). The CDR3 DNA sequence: TGTGCCACCAGCAGAGGACGAGGGACAGGGGTCAATGAGCAGTTCTTC. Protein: CATSRGRGTGVNEQFF.

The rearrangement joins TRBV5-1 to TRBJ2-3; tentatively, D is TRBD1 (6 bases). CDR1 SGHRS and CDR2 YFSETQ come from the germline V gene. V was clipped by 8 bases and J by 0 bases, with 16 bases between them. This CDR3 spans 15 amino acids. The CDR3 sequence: CASKGRTASTDTQYF. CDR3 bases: TGCGCCAGTAAGGGCAGGACAGCGAGCACAGATACGCAGTATTTT.

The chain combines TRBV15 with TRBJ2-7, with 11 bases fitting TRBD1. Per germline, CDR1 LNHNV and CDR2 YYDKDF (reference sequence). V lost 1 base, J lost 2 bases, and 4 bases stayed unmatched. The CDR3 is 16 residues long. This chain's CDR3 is CATSRGGQGVPYEQYF. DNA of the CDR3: TGTGCCACCAGCAGAGGGGGACAGGGGGTCCCCTACGAGCAGTACTTC.

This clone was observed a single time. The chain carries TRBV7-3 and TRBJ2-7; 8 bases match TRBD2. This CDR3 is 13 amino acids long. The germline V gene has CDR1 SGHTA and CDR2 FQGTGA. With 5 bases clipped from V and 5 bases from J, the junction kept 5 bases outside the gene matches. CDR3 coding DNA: TGTGCCAGCAGCACGACTAGCGACCACGAGCAGTACTTC. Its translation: CASSTTSDHEQYF.

The CDR3 here is CASSPRQGSYEQYF. CDR3 DNA sequence: TGTGCCAGCTCACCCCGACAGGGGTCCTACGAGCAGTACTTC. The chain recombines TRBV18 with TRBJ2-7; TRBD1 matches at 8 bases. Germline V gene sequence: CDR1 KGHSH, CDR2 LQKENI. The V gene end was trimmed by 3 bases and the J gene end by 1 base; junction bases not matched to a gene: 2. This CDR3 is built from 14 residues.

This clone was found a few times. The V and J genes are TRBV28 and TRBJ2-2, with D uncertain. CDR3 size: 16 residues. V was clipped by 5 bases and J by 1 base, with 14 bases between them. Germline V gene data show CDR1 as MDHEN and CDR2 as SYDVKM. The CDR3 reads CASSPIRVGNTGELFF. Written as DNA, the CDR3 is TGTGCCAGCAGTCCAATACGGGTAGGGAACACCGGGGAGCTGTTTTTT.

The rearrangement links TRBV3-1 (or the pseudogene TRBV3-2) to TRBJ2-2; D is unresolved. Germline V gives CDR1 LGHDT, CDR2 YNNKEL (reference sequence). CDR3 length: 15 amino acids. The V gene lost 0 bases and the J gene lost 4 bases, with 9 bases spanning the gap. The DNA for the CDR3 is TGTGCCAGCAGCCAAGATTTCAGAAGCACCGGGGAGCTGTTTTTT. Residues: CASSQDFRSTGELFF.

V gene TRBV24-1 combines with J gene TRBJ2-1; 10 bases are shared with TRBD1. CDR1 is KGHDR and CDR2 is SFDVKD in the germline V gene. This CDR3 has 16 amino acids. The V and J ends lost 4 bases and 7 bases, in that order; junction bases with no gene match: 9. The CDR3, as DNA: TGTGCCACCAGTGACCCCGGGACAGGGGCGAGGAATGAGCAGTTCTTC. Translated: CATSDPGTGARNEQFF.

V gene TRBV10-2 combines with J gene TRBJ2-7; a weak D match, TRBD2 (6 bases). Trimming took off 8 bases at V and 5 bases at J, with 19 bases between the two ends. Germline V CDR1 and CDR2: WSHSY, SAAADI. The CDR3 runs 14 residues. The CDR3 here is CASQWGDRPHEQYF. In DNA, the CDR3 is TGCGCCAGCCAGTGGGGGGACCGCCCCCACGAGCAGTACTTC.

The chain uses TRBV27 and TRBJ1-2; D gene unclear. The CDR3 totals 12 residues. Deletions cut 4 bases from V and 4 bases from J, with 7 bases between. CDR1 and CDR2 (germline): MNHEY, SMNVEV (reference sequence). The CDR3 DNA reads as TGTGCCAGCAGTTCCCGGGGCTATGGCTACACCTTC. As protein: CASSSRGYGYTF.

CDR3: CASSLSITGELFF. The CDR3 coding sequence is TGTGCCAGCAGCTTATCCATCACCGGGGAGCTGTTTTTT. V and J are TRBV7-3 and TRBJ2-2; D unclear. This CDR3 region has 13 residues. Per the germline V gene, CDR1 is SGHTA and CDR2 is FQGTGA. V was cut by 2 bases and J by 4 bases, with 5 bases left in between.

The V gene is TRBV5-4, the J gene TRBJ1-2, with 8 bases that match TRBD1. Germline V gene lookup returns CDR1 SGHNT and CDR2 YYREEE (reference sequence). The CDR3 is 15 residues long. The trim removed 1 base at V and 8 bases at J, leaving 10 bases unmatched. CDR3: CASSLPGRGPEGYTF. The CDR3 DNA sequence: TGTGCCAGCAGCTTGCCGGGCAGGGGGCCGGAGGGCTACACCTTC.

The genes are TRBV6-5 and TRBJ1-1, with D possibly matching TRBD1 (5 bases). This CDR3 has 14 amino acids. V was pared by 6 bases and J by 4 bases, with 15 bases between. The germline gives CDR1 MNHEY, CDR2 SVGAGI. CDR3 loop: CASSDNRQPTEAFF. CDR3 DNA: TGTGCCAGCAGCGATAATCGACAGCCCACTGAAGCTTTCTTT.